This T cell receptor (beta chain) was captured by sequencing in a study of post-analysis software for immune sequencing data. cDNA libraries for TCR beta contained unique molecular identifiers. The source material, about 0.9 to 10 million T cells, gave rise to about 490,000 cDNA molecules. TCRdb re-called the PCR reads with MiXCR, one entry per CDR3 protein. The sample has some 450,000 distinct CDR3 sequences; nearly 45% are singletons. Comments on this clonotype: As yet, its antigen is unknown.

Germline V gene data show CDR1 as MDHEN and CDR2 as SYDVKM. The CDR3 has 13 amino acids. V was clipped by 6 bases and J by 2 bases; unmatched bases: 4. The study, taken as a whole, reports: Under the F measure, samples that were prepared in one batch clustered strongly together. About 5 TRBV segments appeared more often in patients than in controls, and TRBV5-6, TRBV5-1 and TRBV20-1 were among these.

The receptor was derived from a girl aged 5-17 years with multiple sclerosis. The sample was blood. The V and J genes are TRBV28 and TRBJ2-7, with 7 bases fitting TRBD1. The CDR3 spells CASRTTGAYEQYF. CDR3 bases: TGTGCCAGCAGGACCACAGGGGCCTACGAGCAGTACTTC.